One sample yielded the 7 T cell receptor beta chains listed below, sequenced in a study of blood T cell repertoires in COVID-19. Clones were read by immunoSEQ multiplex PCR, and TCRdb kept only the in-frame ones, dropping some. The repertoire has 110,000 to 150,000 clones, more than 75% of them found once; the top ten carry around 4%. Material for sequencing was peripheral blood. The source is a man between 60 and 70 years old with acute or convalescent COVID-19.

The V gene is TRBV27, the J gene TRBJ1-1; 7 bases fit TRBD1. The V gene's germline CDR1 is MNHEY and CDR2 SMNVEV (reference sequence). The CDR3 loop spans 15 amino acids. With 5 bases clipped from V and 5 bases from J, the junction kept 11 bases outside the gene matches. The CDR3 sequence is CASSIYRGGGTEAFF. The CDR3 nucleotides are TGTGCCAGCAGTATCTACAGGGGCGGGGGGACTGAAGCTTTCTTT.

V is TRBV6-5 and J is TRBJ2-7; weak D call: TRBD2 (5 bases). There are 11 residues in the CDR3. Trimming took off 7 bases at V and 6 bases at J, with 10 bases between the two ends. Germline V gene sequence: CDR1 MNHEY, CDR2 SVGAGI. The CDR3 loop reads CASTLGVEQYF. In DNA form, the CDR3 reads TGTGCCAGCACACTAGGTGTCGAGCAGTACTTC.

The V and J genes are TRBV10-3 and TRBJ2-3; 7 bases fit TRBD2. Trimming removed 4 bases from V and 4 bases from J; junction bases left unmatched: 5. The germline V gene encodes CDR1 ENHRY and CDR2 SYGVKD. The CDR3 runs to 14 residues. The CDR3 nucleotides read TGTGCCATCAGTGCTGGGGGGGACGCAGATACGCAGTATTTT. It is translated as CAISAGGDADTQYF.

CDR3 loop: CASSSGRSRYNEQFF. CDR3 coding DNA: TGTGCCAGCAGTTCCGGGAGGAGTCGCTACAATGAGCAGTTCTTC. V is TRBV28 and J is TRBJ2-1, with 7 positions matching TRBD2. The CDR3 is 15 amino acids. V shed 4 bases and J 3 bases; nucleotides not matched to a gene: 6. Germline V gene sequence: CDR1 MDHEN, CDR2 SYDVKM.

V is TRBV12-3 or TRBV12-4 and J is TRBJ2-5, with D uncertain. The V end lost 5 bases, the J end lost 5 bases, and 6 bases lay between the germline ends. The CDR3 totals 11 residues. The CDR3 bases are TGTGCCAGCAGTGCACGGGAGACCCAGTACTTC. Its protein is CASSARETQYF.

The rearrangement joins TRBV27 to TRBJ2-2; TRBD2 matches at 7 bases. CDR1 MNHEY and CDR2 SMNVEV come from the germline V gene (reference sequence). The ends lost 5 bases at V and 0 bases at J; junction bases unmatched: 9. The CDR3 totals 17 residues. The CDR3 nucleotides read TGTGCCAGCAGTCCCACACTCGGACTAGCGAACACCGGGGAGCTGTTTTTT. The encoded protein is CASSPTLGLANTGELFF.

This chain links TRBV19 with TRBJ2-7; 11 nucleotides line up with TRBD1. CDR1 and CDR2 (germline): LNHDA, SQIVND (reference sequence). This CDR3 is 15 amino acids long. Trimming at V came to 4 bases and at J to 3 bases, leaving 5 bases not matched to a gene. CDR3 in DNA: TGTGCCAGTAGTAACCCCGGGACAGGGGGCTACGAGCAGTACTTC. Translating it yields CASSNPGTGGYEQYF.